The T cell receptor (beta chain) under discussion was sequenced for a study of shared clonotypes between healthy human individuals. CDR3 length equals 13 residues. V lost 8 bases, J lost 2 bases, and 9 bases lay in between. CDR1 is MNHEY, CDR2 SVGAGI, per germline. Methods used by the authors: Junction-only sequences produced by ImmunoSEQ had no quality scores, so filtering differed. Sequencing used immunoSEQ multiplex PCR; TCRdb keeps in-frame clones, though not all of them. D and trimming come from the DNA, and the V and J calls and clone size come from that table. The top ten hold around 0.14% of the sample, which has more than 2,000,000 clones, approximately 92% seen once. Comment on this clone: Other nucleotide sequences in the sample specify the same CDR3.

Sequencing was done on a sample of naive CD4+ T cells sorted from blood. Regarding subset: CD45RA+ positively selected. The V gene is TRBV6-5, the J gene TRBJ1-4; D is possibly TRBD1 (5 bases). This clonotype originated in a man between 18 and 29 years old in good health. The CDR3 DNA sequence: TGTGCCAGCTCCCGGGGGACTAATGAAAAACTGTTTTTT. Encoded protein: CASSRGTNEKLFF.